One TCR beta chain is described in this entry. The antigen is undetermined. Vbeta (60) and Jbeta (13) primers were used in the PCR. Some clones are missing from TCRdb's copy, which holds only in-frame ones; the method was immunoSEQ multiplex PCR. This table has tens of thousands of clones, 60% to 80% appearing once. The sample belongs to a study of cytomegalovirus exposure and HLA in healthy donors. General study results and limits: After further analysis at a later stage, 16,951 TCR beta sequences were associated with HLA alleles at 0.05 false discovery rate.

The clonotype originates from a woman aged 45-59 years in good health and CMV-seropositive. The sequenced material came from PBMCs.

CDR3 sequence: CASSLAGPNQPQHF. The CDR3, as DNA: TGTGCCAGCAGCTTAGCTGGCCCCAATCAGCCCCAGCATTTT. The chain combines TRBV7-2 with TRBJ1-5, with no clear D. Trimming shortened V by 0 bases and J by 3 bases, and 6 bases separated the two germline ends. Germline lookup yields CDR1 SGHTA and CDR2 FQGNSA. This CDR3 has 14 residues.